Given below is one TCR beta chain in context. Trimming shortened V by 5 bases and J by 0 bases, and 11 bases separated the two germline ends. Germline CDR1 reads MNHEY; CDR2 reads SMNVEV (reference sequence). The CDR3 spans 15 residues. This sample is drawn from a study of T cell responses to AZD1222 COVID-19 vaccine. Clones were sequenced by immunoSEQ multiplex PCR, and TCRdb holds only the in-frame ones, with some missing. In the table there are around 130,000 clones, 80% to 95% of which are singletons. This chain uses TRBV27 with TRBJ2-4; D ambiguous. This sequence originates from an adult who received the AZD1222 COVID-19 vaccine. The sample consisted of peripheral blood, taken 28 days after the second AZD1222 dose. The CDR3 is CASSPLDLAKNIQYF. In DNA form, the CDR3 reads TGTGCCAGCAGTCCTCTCGACTTAGCCAAAAACATTCAGTACTTC.